What follows are 9 T cell receptor beta chains derived from one specimen sequenced in a study of OX40 agonist ivuxolimab in advanced cancers. Libraries were prepared by immunoSEQ multiplex PCR; TCRdb keeps only in-frame clonotypes and omits some of them. The repertoire includes 50,000 to 65,000 clones, 92% of them detected once, and approximately 25% sits in the top ten. The sample consisted of CD4+ or CD8+ T cells sorted from blood, taken in a trial of the OX40 agonist ivuxolimab. These receptor sequences come from an adult with an advanced solid tumor such as melanoma, head and neck, liver or kidney cancer.

This chain uses TRBV13 with TRBJ2-2; D call uncertain. The CDR3 is made up of 12 amino acids. Trimming stripped 5 bases from V and 6 bases from J, with 7 bases between. CDR1 is PRHDT, CDR2 FYEKMQ, per germline (reference sequence). CDR3 sequence (DNA): TGTGCCAGCAGCATTTACGCCGGGGAGCTGTTTTTT. It yields the protein CASSIYAGELFF. The whole variable domain, filled in from reference TRBV13 and TRBJ2-2, reads AAGVIQSPRHLIKEKRETATLKCYPIPRHDTVYWYQQGPGQDPQFLISFYEKMQSDKGSIPDRFSAQQFSDYHSELNMSSLELGDSALYFCASSIYAGELFFGEGSRLTVL.

The V call is TRBV28, the J call TRBJ1-1; D possibly corresponds to TRBD1 (5 bases). From germline, CDR1 is MDHEN and CDR2 SYDVKM. Trimming stripped 6 bases from V and 0 bases from J, with 11 bases between. CDR3 size: 14 residues. DNA of the CDR3: TGTGCCAGCAGGCCCGGGGGGGTGAACACTGAAGCTTTCTTT. Encoded protein: CASRPGGVNTEAFF.

This chain uses TRBV27 with TRBJ1-1, with D perhaps TRBD1 (6 bases). The CDR3 spans 14 residues. The ends were cut back, 3 bases at V and 5 bases at J, with 13 bases in the middle. Germline V CDR1 and CDR2: MNHEY, SMNVEV (reference sequence). The CDR3 DNA reads as TGTGCCAGCAGTTTGGCGGGGGCAAGTACTGAAGCTTTCTTT. Encoded protein: CASSLAGASTEAFF.

This rearrangement joins TRBV6-1 to TRBJ2-7; D is unclear. This CDR3 spans 13 amino acids. Trimming removed 2 bases at V and 6 bases at J, with 11 bases between. Germline assignment: CDR1 MNHNS and CDR2 SASEGT. The CDR3 sequence: CASSEMAGVEQYF. As DNA, the CDR3 is TGTGCCAGCAGTGAAATGGCAGGAGTCGAGCAGTACTTC.

The rearrangement joins TRBV11-2 to TRBJ2-7, with TRBD1 matching over 8 bases. After removal of 5 bases from V and 7 bases from J, the junction contained 10 bases not matched to a gene. The CDR3 has 14 residues. CDR1 SGHAT and CDR2 FQNNGV come from the germline V gene. The CDR3 protein is CASSPRDRPVEQYF. The CDR3 DNA follows: TGTGCCAGCAGCCCCCGGGACAGGCCGGTTGAGCAGTACTTC. Using reference TRBV11-2 and TRBJ2-7 for the parts outside the CDR3, the full variable domain is EAGVAQSPRYKIIEKRQSVAFWCNPISGHATLYWYQQILGQGPKLLIQFQNNGVVDDSQLPKDRFSAERLKGVDSTLKIQPAKLEDSAVYLCASSPRDRPVEQYFGPGTRLTVT.

The chain joins TRBV18 to TRBJ2-7; D remains unclear. CDR1 KGHSH and CDR2 LQKENI come from the germline V gene. This CDR3 is built from 13 residues. Trimming took 3 bases from V and 6 from J, leaving 12 bases between them. The CDR3 is CASSPPYTPEQYF. The CDR3 DNA reads as TGTGCCAGCTCACCCCCCTATACCCCCGAGCAGTACTTC.

The gene calls are TRBV7-6 and TRBJ1-4, with 11 nucleotides matching TRBD1. Germline CDR1 is SGHVS and CDR2 is FNYEAQ. The V segment lost 4 bases and the J segment 11 bases; nucleotides outside the gene matches: 6. The CDR3 extends over 14 amino acids. CDR3 sequence (DNA): TGTGCCAGCAGCTCCGGGACAGGGGGAATTAAACTGTTTTTT. Translating gives CASSSGTGGIKLFF.

This clone occurred once. The chain combines TRBV5-6 with TRBJ1-1; D might be TRBD1 (5 bases). The CDR3 sequence is 16 residues long. With 2 bases removed from V and 0 bases from J, the gap between germline ends came to 14 bases. Germline lookup yields CDR1 SGHDT and CDR2 YYEEEE. The CDR3 region has the DNA TGTGCCAGCAGCTTTATCCAGGGCCCGATGAACACTGAAGCTTTCTTT. It codes for CASSFIQGPMNTEAFF. The complete variable domain, with remaining parts taken from reference TRBV5-6 and TRBJ1-1, reads DAGVTQSPTHLIKTRGQQVTLRCSPKSGHDTVSWYQQALGQGPQFIFQYYEEEERQRGNFPDRFSGHQFPNYSSELNVNALLLGDSALYLCASSFIQGPMNTEAFFGQGTRLTVV.

The V call is TRBV4-1, the J call TRBJ1-2, with 8 bases lining up with TRBD1. With V trimmed by 0 bases and J by 4 bases, 4 bases remained unmatched. This CDR3 comprises 15 residues. The V gene's germline CDR1 is MGHRA and CDR2 YSYEKL. The chain's CDR3 is CASSQEAGTGYGYTF. The CDR3 DNA reads TGCGCCAGCAGCCAAGAGGCCGGGACAGGCTATGGCTACACCTTC.